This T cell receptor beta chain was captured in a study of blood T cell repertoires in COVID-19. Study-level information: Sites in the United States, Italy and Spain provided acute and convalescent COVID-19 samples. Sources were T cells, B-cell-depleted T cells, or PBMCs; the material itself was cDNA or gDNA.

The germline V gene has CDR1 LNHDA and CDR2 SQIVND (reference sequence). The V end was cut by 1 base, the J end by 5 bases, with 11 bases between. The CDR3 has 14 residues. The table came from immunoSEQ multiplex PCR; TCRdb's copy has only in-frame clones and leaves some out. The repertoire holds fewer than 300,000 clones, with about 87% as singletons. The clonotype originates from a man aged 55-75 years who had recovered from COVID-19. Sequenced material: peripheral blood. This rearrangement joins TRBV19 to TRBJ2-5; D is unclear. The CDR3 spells CASSIGPARETQYF. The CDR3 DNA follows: TGTGCCAGTAGTATAGGCCCCGCTAGGGAGACCCAGTACTTC.